This TCR beta chain was obtained from a study of CD8+CD57+ T cells in acquired aplastic anemia. The sequenced patients had an expansion of CD8+CD57+ cells seen by flow cytometry. When blood sampling took place, the patients had received no therapy. There are 16 residues in the CDR3. Per the germline V gene, CDR1 is ENHRY and CDR2 is SYGVKD. Trimming took 6 bases from V and 0 from J, leaving 17 bases between them. This clonotype was found many times. TCR beta VDJ and CDR3 profiles were obtained from a genomic DNA template. TCRdb re-called the reads with MiXCR, one entry per CDR3 protein. Altogether under 500,000 distinct CDR3 sequences are present, under 40% being singletons, with the ten largest covering around 0.82%.

The sample consisted of sorted CD4+, CD8+, or CD8+CD57+ T cells (not recorded which) from PBMCs. The chain has TRBV10-3 and TRBJ1-2; maybe TRBD1 (5 bases). The receptor was derived from a human donor with aplastic anemia. CDR3 nucleotides: TGTGCCATCAGCATCGAGGGGAATAGGCCTAACTATGGCTACACCTTC. Protein product: CAISIEGNRPNYGYTF.